This record looks at one TCR beta chain sequence and its context. The data belong to a study of blood T cell repertoires in COVID-19. Study details: COVID-19 samples, acute and convalescent, were from the United States, Italy and Spain. T cells, B-cell-depleted T cells, or PBMCs provided the cDNA or gDNA that served as material.

Authors' processing steps: The authors estimated nucleated cell counts from reference gene primer amplification. Assay used: immunoSEQ multiplex PCR; TCRdb lists only in-frame clones, some missing. Clone size and V and J calls were adopted from that table, with D and trimming inferred from the DNA. There are 80,000 or so clones in the sample; about 92% occur only once, and 2% to 3% lies in the top ten. This sequence was found in a man aged 50 or older with acute or convalescent COVID-19. The sample was peripheral blood.

Here the CDR3 reads CASSLTSGYNEQFF. For the CDR3, the DNA is TGTGCCAGCAGCCTGACTAGCGGGTACAATGAGCAGTTCTTC. This chain joins TRBV7-9 and TRBJ2-1; 10 positions match TRBD2. Per the germline V gene, CDR1 is SEHNR and CDR2 is FQNEAQ (reference sequence). The CDR3 contains 14 residues. V dropped 5 bases and J dropped 4; count of bases not matched to a gene: 2.